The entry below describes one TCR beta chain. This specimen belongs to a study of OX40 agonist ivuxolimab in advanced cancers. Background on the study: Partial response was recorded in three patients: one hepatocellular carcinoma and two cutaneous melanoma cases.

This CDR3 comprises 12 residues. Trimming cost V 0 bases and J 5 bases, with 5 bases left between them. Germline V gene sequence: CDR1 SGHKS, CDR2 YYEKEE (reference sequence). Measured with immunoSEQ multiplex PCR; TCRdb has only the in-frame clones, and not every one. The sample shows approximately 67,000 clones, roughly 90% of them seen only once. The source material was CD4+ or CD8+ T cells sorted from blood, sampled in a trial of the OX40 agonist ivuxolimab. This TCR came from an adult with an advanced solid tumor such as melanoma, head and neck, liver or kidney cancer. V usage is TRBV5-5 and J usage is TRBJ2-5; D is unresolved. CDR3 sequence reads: CASSLAGETQYF. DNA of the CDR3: TGTGCCAGCAGCTTGGCCGGGGAGACCCAGTACTTC.